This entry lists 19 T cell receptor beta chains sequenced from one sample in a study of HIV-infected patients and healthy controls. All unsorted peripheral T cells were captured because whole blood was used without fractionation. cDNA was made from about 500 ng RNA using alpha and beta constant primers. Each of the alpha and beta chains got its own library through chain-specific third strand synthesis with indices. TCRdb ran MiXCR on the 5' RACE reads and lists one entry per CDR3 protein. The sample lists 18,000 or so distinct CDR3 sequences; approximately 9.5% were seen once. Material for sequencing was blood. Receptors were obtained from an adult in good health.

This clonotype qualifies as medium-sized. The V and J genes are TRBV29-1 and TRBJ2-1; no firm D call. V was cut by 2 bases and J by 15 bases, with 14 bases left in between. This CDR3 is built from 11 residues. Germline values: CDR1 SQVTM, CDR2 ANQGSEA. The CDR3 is CSVEIRATGFF. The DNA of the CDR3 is TGCAGCGTTGAAATTCGGGCCACGGGGTTCTTC.

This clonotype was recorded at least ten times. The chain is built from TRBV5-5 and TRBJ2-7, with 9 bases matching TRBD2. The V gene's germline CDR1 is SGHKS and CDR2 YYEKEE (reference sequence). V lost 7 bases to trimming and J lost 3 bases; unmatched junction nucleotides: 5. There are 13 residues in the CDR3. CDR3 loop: CASGRREGYEQYF. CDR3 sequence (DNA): TGTGCCAGCGGTCGGCGGGAGGGCTACGAGCAGTACTTC. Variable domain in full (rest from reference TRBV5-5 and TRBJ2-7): DAGVTQSPTHLIKTRGQQVTLRCSPISGHKSVSWYQQVLGQGPQFIFQYYEKEERGRGNFPDRFSARQFPNYSSELNVNALLLGDSALYLCASGRREGYEQYFGPGTRLTVT.

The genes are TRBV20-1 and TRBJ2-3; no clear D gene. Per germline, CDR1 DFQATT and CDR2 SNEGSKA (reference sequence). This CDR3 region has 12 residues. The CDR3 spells CSFGSGADTQYF. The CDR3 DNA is TGCAGCTTCGGGTCTGGGGCAGATACGCAGTATTTT.

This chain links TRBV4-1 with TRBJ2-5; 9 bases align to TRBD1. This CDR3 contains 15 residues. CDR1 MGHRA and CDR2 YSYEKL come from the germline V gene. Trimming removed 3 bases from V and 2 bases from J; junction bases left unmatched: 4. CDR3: CASSQIDRGQETQYF. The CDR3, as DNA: TGCGCCAGCAGCCAGATTGACAGGGGGCAAGAGACCCAGTACTTC.

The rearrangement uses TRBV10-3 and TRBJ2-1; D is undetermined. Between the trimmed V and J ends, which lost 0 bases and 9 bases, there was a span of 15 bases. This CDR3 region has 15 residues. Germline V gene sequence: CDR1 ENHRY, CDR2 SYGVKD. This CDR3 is CAISESGTIGGEQFF. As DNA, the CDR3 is TGTGCCATCAGTGAGTCTGGAACGATTGGTGGTGAGCAGTTCTTC.

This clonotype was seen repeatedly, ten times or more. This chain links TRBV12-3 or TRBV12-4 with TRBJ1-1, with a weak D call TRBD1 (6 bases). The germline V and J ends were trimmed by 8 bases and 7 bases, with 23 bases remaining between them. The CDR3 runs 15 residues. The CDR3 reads CASLPTGGLRGEAFF. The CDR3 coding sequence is TGTGCCAGCCTGCCTACTGGGGGGCTGAGGGGTGAAGCTTTCTTT.

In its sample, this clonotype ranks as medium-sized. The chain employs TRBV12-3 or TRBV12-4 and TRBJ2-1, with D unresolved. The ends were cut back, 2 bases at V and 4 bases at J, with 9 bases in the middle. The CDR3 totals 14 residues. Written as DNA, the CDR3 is TGTGCCAGCAGTTTAAGGTTAGAATACAATGAGCAGTTCTTC. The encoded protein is CASSLRLEYNEQFF.

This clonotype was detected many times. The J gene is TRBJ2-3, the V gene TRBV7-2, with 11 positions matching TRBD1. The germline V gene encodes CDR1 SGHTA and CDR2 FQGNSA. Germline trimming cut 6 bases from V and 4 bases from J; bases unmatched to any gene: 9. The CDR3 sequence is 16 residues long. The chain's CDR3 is CASSYLGQGASDTQYF. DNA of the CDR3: TGTGCCAGCAGTTATCTAGGACAGGGGGCATCAGATACGCAGTATTTT.

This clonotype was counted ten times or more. The CDR3 DNA reads as TGTGCCAGCAGCCCCATAGCTTCTGGGGCCAACGTCCTGACTTTC. This codes for CASSPIASGANVLTF. V usage is TRBV6-2 or TRBV6-3 and J usage is TRBJ2-6, with D hard to call. CDR1 is MNHEY and CDR2 is SVGEGT in the germline V gene. The CDR3 contains 15 residues. V was shortened by 6 bases and J by 1 base, with 10 bases between the two germline ends.

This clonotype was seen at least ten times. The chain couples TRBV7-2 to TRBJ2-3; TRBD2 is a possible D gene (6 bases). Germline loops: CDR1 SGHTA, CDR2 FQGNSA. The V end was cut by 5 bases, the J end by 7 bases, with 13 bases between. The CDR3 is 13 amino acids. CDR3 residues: CASSRERVHTQYF. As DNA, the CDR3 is TGTGCCAGCAGCCGCGAGCGGGTTCATACGCAGTATTTT.

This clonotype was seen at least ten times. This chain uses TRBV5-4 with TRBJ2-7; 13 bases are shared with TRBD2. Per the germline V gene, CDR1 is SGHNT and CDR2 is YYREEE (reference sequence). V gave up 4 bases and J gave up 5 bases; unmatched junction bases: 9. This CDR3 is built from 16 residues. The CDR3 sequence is CASSGRTSGSRDEQYF. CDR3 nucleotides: TGTGCCAGCAGCGGTCGGACTAGCGGGAGTAGGGACGAGCAGTACTTC.

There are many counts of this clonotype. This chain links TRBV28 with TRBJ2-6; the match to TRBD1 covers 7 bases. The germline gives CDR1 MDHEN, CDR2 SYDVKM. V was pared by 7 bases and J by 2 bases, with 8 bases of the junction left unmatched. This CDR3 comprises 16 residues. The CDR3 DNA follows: TGTGCCAGCAATGGTAGGGGGCGAGCTGGGGCCAACGTCCTGACTTTC. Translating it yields CASNGRGRAGANVLTF.

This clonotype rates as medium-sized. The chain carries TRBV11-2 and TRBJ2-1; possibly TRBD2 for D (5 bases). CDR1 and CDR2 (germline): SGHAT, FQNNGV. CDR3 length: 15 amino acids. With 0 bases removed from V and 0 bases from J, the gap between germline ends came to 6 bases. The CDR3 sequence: CASSLDAGSYNEQFF. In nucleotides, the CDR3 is TGTGCCAGCAGCTTAGATGCGGGCTCCTACAATGAGCAGTTCTTC.

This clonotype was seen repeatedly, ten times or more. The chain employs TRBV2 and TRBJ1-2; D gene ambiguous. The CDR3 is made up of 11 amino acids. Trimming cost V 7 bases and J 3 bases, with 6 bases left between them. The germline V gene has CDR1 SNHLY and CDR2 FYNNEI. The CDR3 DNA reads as TGTGCCAGCACCGGGGACTATGGCTACACCTTC. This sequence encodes CASTGDYGYTF.

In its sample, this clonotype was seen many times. The CDR3 nucleotides are TGCGCCAGCTCCCGACAGGGTCAGTCCTACGAGCAGTACTTC. Protein product: CASSRQGQSYEQYF. The chain recombines TRBV5-1 with TRBJ2-7, with 7 bases aligning to TRBD1. The CDR3 is 14 residues long. V trimming: 7 bases; J trimming: 1 base; junction bases outside the gene matches: 8. Germline-derived CDR1 and CDR2 are SGHRS and YFSETQ. The full variable domain, with the rest looked up from reference TRBV5-1 and TRBJ2-7, is KAGVTQTPRYLIKTRGQQVTLSCSPISGHRSVSWYQQTPGQGLQFLFEYFSETQRNKGNFPGRFSGRQFSNSRSEMNVSTLELGDSALYLCASSRQGQSYEQYFGPGTRLTVT.

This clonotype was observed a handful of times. CDR3 sequence: CASSQPLGEYEPQHF. The CDR3 DNA reads as TGTGCCAGCAGTCAACCCCTCGGGGAGTACGAGCCCCAGCATTTT. The chain has TRBV6-6 and TRBJ1-5; D gene ambiguous. Germline loops: CDR1 MNHNY, CDR2 SVGAGI (reference sequence). V lost 5 bases to trimming and J lost 8 bases, with 19 bases between them. CDR3 length equals 15 residues.

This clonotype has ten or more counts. The CDR3 DNA follows: TGTGCCAGCAGCCAAGATTGGACAGGGTTGGCGAACACTGAAGCTTTCTTT. This gives the protein CASSQDWTGLANTEAFF. The chain links TRBV3-1 to TRBJ1-1, with TRBD1 identical over 8 bases. J lost 1 base, V lost 0 bases, and 7 bases had no gene match. In germline, CDR1 is LGHDT, CDR2 YNNKEL (reference sequence). The CDR3 covers 17 residues.

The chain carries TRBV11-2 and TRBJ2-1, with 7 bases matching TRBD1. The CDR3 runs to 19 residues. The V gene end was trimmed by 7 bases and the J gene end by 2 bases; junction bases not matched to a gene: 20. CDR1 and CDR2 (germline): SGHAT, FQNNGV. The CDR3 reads CASIGLKIRQGSTYNEQFF. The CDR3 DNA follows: TGTGCCAGCATTGGGTTAAAGATAAGACAGGGATCAACCTACAATGAGCAGTTCTTC.

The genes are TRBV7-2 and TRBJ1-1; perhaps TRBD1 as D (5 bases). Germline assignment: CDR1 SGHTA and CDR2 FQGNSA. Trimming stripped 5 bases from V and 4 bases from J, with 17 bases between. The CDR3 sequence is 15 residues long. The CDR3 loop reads CASSAPGRIFTEAFF. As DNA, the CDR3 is TGTGCCAGCAGCGCCCCGGGACGTATTTTCACTGAAGCTTTCTTT.